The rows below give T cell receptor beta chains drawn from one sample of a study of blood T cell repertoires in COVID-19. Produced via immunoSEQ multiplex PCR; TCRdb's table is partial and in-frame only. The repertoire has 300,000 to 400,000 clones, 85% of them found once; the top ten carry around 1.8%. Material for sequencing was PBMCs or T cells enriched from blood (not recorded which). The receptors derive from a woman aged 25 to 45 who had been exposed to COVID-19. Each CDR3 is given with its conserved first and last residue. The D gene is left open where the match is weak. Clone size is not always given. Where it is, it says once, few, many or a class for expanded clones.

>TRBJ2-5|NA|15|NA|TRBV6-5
CASSAGNGWEETQYF
TGTGCCAGCAGCGCCGGGAATGGGTGGGAAGAGACCCAGTACTTC
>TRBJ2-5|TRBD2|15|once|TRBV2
CASMASGGWAETQYF
TGTGCCAGCATGGCTTCGGGAGGGTGGGCAGAGACCCAGTACTTC
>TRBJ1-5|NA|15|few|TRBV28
CASSFLTGKNQPQHF
TGTGCCAGCAGTTTCCTTACCGGTAAAAATCAGCCCCAGCATTTT
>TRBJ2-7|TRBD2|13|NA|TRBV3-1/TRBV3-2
CASSQGASGQQYF
TGTGCCAGCAGCCAAGGGGCTAGCGGGCAGCAGTACTTC
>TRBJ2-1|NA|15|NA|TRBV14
CASSQRFSSYNEQFF
TGTGCCAGCAGCCAACGATTTAGCTCCTACAATGAGCAGTTCTTC
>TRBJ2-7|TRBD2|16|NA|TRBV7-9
CASSWTGTSGLYEQYF
TGTGCCAGCAGTTGGACCGGGACTAGCGGGCTGTACGAGCAGTACTTC
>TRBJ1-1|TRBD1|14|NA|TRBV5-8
CASSLASGQGFSGF
TGTGCCAGCAGCTTGGCGTCGGGACAGGGTTTTTCGGGATTT
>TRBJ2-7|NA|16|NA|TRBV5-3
CARSLHPRLQAYEQYF
TGTGCCAGAAGCCTACACCCCCGGCTTCAGGCCTACGAGCAGTACTTC
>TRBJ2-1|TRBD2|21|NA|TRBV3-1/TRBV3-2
CASSQVDLAGGPGLTNNEQFF
TGTGCCAGCAGCCAAGTCGATCTAGCGGGAGGGCCTGGTTTAACAAACAATGAGCAGTTCTTC
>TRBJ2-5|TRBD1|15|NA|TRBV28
CASSTTGGTAETQYF
TGTGCCAGCAGTACGACAGGGGGCACAGCAGAGACCCAGTACTTC
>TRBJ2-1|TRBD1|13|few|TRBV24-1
CATSDLTGQEQFF
TGTGCCACCAGTGATTTGACGGGACAGGAGCAGTTCTTC
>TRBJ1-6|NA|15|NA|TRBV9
CASSVSGVRNSPLHF
TGTGCCAGCAGCGTCTCAGGGGTCCGCAATTCACCCCTCCACTTT
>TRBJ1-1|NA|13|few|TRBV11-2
CASSLTGHTEAFF
TGTGCCAGCAGCTTAACAGGTCACACTGAAGCTTTCTTT
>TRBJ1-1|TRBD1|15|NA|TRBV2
CASKGTGGENTEAFF
TGTGCCAGCAAAGGGACAGGGGGCGAGAACACTGAAGCTTTCTTT
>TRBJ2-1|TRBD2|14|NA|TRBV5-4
CASSRLGLADEQFF
TGTGCCAGCAGCCGACTAGGACTAGCCGATGAGCAGTTCTTC
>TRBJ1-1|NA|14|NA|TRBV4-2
CASSQDMGSTEAFF
TGTGCCAGCAGCCAAGATATGGGGAGCACTGAAGCTTTCTTT
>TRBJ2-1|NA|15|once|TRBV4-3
CASSQGQGSYNEQFF
TGCGCCAGCAGCCAAGGTCAGGGCTCCTACAATGAGCAGTTCTTC
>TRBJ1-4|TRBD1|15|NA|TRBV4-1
CASSPGDRANEKLFF
TGCGCCAGCAGCCCGGGGGACAGGGCTAATGAAAAACTGTTTTTT
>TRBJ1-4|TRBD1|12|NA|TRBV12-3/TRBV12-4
CATSGTGGKLFF
TGTGCCACTTCTGGGACAGGGGGAAAACTGTTTTTT
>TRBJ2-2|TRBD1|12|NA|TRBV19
CAIGTGFGELFF
TGTGCCATCGGGACAGGATTCGGGGAGCTGTTTTTT
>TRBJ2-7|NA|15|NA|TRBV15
CATSRAPEVSYEQYF
TGTGCCACCAGCAGAGCGCCAGAGGTCTCCTACGAGCAGTACTTC
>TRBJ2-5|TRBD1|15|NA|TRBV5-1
CASTAVGTAQETQYF
TGCGCCAGCACCGCCGTTGGGACAGCCCAAGAGACCCAGTACTTC
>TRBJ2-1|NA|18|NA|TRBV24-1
CATSDQSEGGVSYNEQFF
TGTGCCACCAGTGACCAGAGTGAGGGTGGGGTCTCCTACAATGAGCAGTTCTTC
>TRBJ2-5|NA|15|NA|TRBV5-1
CASSLQRRYQETQYF
TGCGCCAGCAGCTTGCAACGGCGGTACCAAGAGACCCAGTACTTC
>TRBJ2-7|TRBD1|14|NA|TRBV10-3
CAISVVDRDYEQYF
TGTGCCATCAGTGTCGTCGACAGGGACTACGAGCAGTACTTC
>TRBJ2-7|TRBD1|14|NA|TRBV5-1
CASSFLGQGGEQYF
TGCGCCAGCAGCTTCCTTGGACAGGGAGGCGAGCAGTACTTC
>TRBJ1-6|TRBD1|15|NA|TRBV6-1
CASSETGGLNSPLHF
TGTGCCAGCAGTGAGACAGGGGGCCTAAATTCACCCCTCCACTTT
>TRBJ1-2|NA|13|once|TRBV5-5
CASSLSQKYGYTF
TGTGCCAGCAGCTTGAGTCAGAAGTATGGCTACACCTTC
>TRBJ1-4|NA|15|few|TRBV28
CASSSFQGFNEKLFF
TGTGCCAGCAGTTCGTTTCAGGGGTTTAATGAAAAACTGTTTTTT
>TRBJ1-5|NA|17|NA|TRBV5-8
CASSFEGQFRGNQPQHF
TGTGCCAGCAGCTTTGAAGGACAGTTTCGGGGCAATCAGCCCCAGCATTTT
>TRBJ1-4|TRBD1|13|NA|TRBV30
CAWRRGLHEKLFF
TGTGCCTGGAGAAGGGGGCTCCATGAAAAACTGTTTTTT
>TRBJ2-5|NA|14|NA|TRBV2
CASQQPVQQETQYF
TGTGCCAGCCAACAGCCCGTACAGCAAGAGACCCAGTACTTC
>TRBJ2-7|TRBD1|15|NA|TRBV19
CASSILDRGSDEQYF
TGTGCCAGTAGTATCTTGGACAGGGGATCCGACGAGCAGTACTTC
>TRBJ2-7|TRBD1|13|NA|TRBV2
CASSRDRGFEQYF
TGTGCCAGCAGCCGGGACAGGGGCTTCGAGCAGTACTTC
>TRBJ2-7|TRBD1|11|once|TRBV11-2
CASSLAGGEYF
TGTGCCAGCAGCTTAGCAGGGGGCGAGTACTTC
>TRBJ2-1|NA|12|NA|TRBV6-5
CASSPQGNEQFF
TGTGCCAGCAGTCCTCAGGGGAATGAGCAGTTCTTC
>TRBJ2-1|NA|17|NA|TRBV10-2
CASRGAWAGSSYNEQFF
TGCGCCAGCAGGGGAGCCTGGGCGGGGAGCTCCTACAATGAGCAGTTCTTC
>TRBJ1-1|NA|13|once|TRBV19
CASSITRNTEAFF
TGTGCCAGTAGTATCACCAGGAACACTGAAGCTTTCTTT
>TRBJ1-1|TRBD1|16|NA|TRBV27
CASSFLRTGPGTEAFF
TGTGCCAGCAGTTTCCTGAGGACAGGGCCGGGCACTGAAGCTTTCTTT
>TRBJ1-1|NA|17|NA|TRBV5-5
CASSPTSLGQTNTEAFF
TGTGCCAGCAGCCCTACCTCTCTTGGACAGACGAACACTGAAGCTTTCTTT
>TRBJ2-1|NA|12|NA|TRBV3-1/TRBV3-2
CASSQEAYSPFF
TGTGCCAGCAGCCAAGAAGCCTATTCCCCGTTCTTC
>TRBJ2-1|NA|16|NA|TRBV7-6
CASSPILGGERYEQFF
TGTGCCAGCAGCCCTATATTGGGGGGAGAGAGGTATGAGCAGTTCTTC
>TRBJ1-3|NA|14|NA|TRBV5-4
CASSLETADDTIYF
TGTGCCAGCAGCTTGGAAACAGCTGATGACACCATATATTTT
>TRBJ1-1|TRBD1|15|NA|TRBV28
CAGAPGQVGGTEAFF
TGTGCCGGAGCTCCCGGACAGGTGGGGGGCACTGAAGCTTTCTTT
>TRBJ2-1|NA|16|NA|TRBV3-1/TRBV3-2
CASSQVLSGDYQEQFF
TGTGCCAGCAGCCAAGTACTTAGCGGCGATTATCAAGAGCAGTTCTTC
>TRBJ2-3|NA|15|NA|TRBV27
CASSKLRDFTDTQYF
TGTGCCAGCTCAAAATTAAGGGACTTCACAGATACGCAGTATTTT
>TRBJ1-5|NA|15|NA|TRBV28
CASNTGGKARQPQHF
TGTGCCAGCAACACGGGGGGAAAGGCGCGTCAGCCCCAGCATTTT
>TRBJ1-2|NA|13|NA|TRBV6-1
CASSEWQGGSYTF
TGTGCCAGCAGTGAATGGCAGGGTGGCAGCTACACCTTC